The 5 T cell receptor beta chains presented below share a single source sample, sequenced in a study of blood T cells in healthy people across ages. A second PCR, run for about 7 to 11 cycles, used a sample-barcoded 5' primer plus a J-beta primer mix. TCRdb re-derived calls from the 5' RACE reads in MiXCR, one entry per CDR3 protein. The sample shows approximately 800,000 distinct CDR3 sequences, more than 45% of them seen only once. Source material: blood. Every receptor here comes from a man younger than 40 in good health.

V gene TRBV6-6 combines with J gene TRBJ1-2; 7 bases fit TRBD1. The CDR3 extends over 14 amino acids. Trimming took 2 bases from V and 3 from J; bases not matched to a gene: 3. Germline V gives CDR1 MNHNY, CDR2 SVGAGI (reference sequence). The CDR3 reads CASSYRRGDYGYTF. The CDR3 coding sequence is TGTGCCAGCAGTTACCGCAGGGGGGACTATGGCTACACCTTC.

The CDR3 DNA is TGTGCCAGCAGCTTATTGACAGATTCCTACAATGAGCAGTTCTTC. This encodes CASSLLTDSYNEQFF. V and J are TRBV7-2 and TRBJ2-1, with D possibly TRBD1 on 5 matching bases. Germline-derived CDR1 and CDR2 are SGHTA and FQGNSA. V was clipped by 2 bases and J by 1 base, with 9 bases between them. The length of the CDR3 is 15 residues. Based on the CDR3 plus reference TRBV7-2 and TRBJ2-1, the full variable domain is GAGVSQSPSNKVTEKGKDVELRCDPISGHTALYWYRQSLGQGLEFLIYFQGNSAPDKSGLPSDRFSAERTGGSVSTLTIQRTQQEDSAVYLCASSLLTDSYNEQFFGPGTRLTVL.

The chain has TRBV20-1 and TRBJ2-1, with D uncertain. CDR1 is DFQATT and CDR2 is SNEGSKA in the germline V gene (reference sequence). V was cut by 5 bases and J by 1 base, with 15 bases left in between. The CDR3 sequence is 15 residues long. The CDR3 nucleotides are TGCAGTGCTGCTACGATCAGGAGTTCCTACAATGAGCAGTTCTTC. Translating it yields CSAATIRSSYNEQFF.

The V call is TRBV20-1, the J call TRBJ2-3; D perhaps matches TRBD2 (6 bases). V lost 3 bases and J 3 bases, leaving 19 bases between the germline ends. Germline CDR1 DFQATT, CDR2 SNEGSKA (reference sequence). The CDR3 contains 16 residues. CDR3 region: CSARGIGGAGTDTQYF. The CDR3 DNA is TGCAGTGCTAGGGGAATAGGCGGGGCGGGAACAGATACGCAGTATTTT.

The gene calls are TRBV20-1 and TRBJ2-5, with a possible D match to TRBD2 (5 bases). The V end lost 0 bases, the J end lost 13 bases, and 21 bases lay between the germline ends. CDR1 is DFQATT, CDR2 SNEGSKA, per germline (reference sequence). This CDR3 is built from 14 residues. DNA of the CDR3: TGCAGTGCTAGAGATAGTAGCGCCACCACATTCGGGTACTTC. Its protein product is CSARDSSATTFGYF.